Given below is one T cell receptor beta chain in context. What it binds is not known. A much larger clone is a single base away; this may be a read error. These data come from a study of shared clonotypes between healthy human individuals. Study-wide results and limits: Only blood was sampled; tissue repertoires likely differ.

Original processing methods: Without quality scores, immunoSEQ junctional reads could not be filtered like full-length reads. Data came from immunoSEQ multiplex PCR; TCRdb stores just in-frame clones and leaves some out. D and trimming were read from the DNA, whereas the V and J calls and clone size are those reported in that table. The repertoire includes about half a million clones, approximately 81% of them detected once, and 10% to 15% sits in the top ten. This CDR3 contains 15 residues. Germline V gives CDR1 SGDLS, CDR2 YYNGEE. Germline trimming cut 2 bases from V and 5 bases from J; bases unmatched to any gene: 7.

The TCR sequence derives from a woman in her thirties or forties in good health. Some clones in this sample may be carry-over from other donors' samples. The sample was PBMCs. The chain combines TRBV9 with TRBJ2-1; TRBD2 matches at 7 bases. The CDR3 spells CASSVGGSQHNEQFF. The CDR3 DNA sequence: TGTGCCAGCAGCGTGGGCGGGAGTCAACACAATGAGCAGTTCTTC.